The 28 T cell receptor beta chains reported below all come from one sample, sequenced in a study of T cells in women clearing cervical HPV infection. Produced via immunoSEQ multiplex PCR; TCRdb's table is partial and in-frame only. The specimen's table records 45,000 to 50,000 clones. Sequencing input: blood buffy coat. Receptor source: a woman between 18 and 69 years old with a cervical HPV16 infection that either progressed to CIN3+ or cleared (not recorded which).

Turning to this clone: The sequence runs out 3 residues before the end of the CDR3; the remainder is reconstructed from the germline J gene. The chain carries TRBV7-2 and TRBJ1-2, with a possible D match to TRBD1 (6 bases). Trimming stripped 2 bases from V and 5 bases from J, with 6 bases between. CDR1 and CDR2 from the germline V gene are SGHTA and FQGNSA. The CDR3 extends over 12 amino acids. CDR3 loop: CASSLTGYGYTF. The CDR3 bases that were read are TGTGCCAGCAGCTTAACAGGGTATGGC.

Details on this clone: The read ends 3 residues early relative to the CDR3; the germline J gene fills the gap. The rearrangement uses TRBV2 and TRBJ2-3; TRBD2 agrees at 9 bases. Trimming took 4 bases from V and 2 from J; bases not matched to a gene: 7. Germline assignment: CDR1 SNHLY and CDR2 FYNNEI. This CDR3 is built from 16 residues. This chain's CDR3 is CASSVPSGGPTDTQYF. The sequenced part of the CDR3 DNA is TGTGCCAGCAGTGTACCGAGCGGGGGGCCCACAGATACG.

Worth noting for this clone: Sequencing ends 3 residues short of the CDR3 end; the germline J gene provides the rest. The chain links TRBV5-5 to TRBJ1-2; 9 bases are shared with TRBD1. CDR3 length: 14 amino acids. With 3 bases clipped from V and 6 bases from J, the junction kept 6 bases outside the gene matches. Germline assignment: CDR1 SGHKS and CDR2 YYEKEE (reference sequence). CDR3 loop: CASSSGTGIDGYTF. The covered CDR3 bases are TGTGCCAGCAGCTCAGGGACAGGGATCGATGGC.

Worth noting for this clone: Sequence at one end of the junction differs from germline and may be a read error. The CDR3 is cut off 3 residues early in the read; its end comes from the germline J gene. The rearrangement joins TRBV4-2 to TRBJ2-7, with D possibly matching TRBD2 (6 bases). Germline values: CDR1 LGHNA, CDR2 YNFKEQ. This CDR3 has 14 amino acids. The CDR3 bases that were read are TGCGCCAGCAGCCAAGAGAGGGACTTCTACGAG. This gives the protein CASSQERDFYE. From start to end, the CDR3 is CASSQERDFYEQYF.

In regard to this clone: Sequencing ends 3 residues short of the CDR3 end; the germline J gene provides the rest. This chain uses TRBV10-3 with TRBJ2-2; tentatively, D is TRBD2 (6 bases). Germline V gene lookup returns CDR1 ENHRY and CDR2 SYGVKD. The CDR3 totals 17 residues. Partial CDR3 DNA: TGTGCCATCAGTGAGCCCTCGGGGATGGACTATAATTCACCG. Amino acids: CAISEPSGMDYNSP. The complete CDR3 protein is CAISEPSGMDYNSPLFF.

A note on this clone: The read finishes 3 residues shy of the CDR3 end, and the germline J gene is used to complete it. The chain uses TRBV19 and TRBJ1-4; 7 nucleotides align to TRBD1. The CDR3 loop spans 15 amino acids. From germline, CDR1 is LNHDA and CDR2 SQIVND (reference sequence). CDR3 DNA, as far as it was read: TGTGCCAGTGGGCAGGGGGGCTCTGGGGCCAACGTA. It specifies CASGQGGSGANV. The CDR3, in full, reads CASGQGGSGANVLFF. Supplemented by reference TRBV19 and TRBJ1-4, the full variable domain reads DGGITQSPKYLFRKEGQNVTLSCEQNLNHDAMYWYRQDPGQGLRLIYYSQIVNDFQKGDIAEGYSVSREKKESFPLTVTSAQKNPTAFYLCASGQGGSGANVLFFGSGTQLSVL.

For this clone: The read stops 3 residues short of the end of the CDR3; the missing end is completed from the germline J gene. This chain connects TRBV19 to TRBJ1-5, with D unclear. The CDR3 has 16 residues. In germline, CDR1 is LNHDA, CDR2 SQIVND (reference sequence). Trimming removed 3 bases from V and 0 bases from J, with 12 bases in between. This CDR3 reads CASSIPTDFSNQPQHF. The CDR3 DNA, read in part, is TGTGCCAGTAGTATTCCAACAGATTTTAGCAATCAGCCC.

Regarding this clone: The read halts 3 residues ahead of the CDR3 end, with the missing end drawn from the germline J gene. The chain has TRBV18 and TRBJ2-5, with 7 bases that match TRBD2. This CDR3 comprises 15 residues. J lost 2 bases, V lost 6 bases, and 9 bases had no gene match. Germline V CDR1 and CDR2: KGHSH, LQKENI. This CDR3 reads CASSPNGGGQETQYF. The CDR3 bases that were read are TGTGCCAGCTCCCCGAATGGGGGGGGGCAAGAGACC.

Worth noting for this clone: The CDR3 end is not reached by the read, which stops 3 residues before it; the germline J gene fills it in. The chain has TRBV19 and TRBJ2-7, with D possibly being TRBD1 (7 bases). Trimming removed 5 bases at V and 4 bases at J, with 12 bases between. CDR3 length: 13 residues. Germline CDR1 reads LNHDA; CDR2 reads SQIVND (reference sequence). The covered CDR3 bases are TGTGCCAGTAGTCAGGGGGGCTTTTACGAG. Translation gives CASSQGGFYE. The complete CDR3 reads CASSQGGFYEQYF.

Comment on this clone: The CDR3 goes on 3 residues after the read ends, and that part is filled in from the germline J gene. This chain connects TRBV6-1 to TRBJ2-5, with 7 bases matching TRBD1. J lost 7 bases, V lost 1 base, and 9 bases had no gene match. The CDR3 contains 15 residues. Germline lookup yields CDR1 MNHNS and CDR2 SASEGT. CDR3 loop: CASSEEGALQGTQYF. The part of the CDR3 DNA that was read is TGTGCCAGCAGTGAAGAGGGGGCCCTTCAGGGGACC.

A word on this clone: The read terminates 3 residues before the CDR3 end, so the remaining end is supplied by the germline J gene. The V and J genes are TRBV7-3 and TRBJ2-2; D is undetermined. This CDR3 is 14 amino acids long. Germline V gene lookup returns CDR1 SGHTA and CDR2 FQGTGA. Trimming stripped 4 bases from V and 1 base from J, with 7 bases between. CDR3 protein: CASSSAGNTGELFF. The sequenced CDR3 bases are TGTGCCAGCAGCTCCGCCGGGAACACCGGGGAG.

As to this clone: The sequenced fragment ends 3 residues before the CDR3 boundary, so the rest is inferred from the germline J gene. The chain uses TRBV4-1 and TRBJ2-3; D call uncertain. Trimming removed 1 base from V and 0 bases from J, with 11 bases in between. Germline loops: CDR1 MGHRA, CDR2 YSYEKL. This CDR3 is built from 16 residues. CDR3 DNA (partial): TGCGCCAGCAGCCAAGGTCCCCCGGGTAGCACAGATACG. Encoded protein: CASSQGPPGSTDT. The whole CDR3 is CASSQGPPGSTDTQYF.

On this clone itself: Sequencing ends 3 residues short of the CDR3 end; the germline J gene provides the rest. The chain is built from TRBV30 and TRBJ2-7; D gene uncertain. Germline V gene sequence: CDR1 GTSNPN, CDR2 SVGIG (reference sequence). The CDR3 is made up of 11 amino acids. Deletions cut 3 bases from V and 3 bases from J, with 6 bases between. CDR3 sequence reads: CAWRTGYEQYF. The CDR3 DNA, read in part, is TGTGCCTGGAGGACGGGCTACGAG. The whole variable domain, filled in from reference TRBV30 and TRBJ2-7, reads SQTIHQWPATLVQPVGSPLSLECTVEGTSNPNLYWYRQAAGRGLQLLFYSVGIGQISSEVPQNLSASRPQDRQFILSSKKLLLSDSGFYLCAWRTGYEQYFGPGTRLTVT.

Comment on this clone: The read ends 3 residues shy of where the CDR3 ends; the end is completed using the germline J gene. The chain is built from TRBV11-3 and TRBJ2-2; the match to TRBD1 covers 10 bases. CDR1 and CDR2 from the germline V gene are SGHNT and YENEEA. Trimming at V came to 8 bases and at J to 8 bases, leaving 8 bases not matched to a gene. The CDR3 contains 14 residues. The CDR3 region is CASGDRGPPGELFF. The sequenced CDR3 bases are TGTGCCAGCGGGGACAGGGGCCCCCCGGGGGAG.

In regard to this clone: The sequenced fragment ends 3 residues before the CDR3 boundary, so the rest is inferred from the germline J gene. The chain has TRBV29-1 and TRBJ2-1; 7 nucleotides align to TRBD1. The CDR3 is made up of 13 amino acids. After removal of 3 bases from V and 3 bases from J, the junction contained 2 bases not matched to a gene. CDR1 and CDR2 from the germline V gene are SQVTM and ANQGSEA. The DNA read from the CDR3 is TGCAGCGTTGAGAGACAGGGCTACAATGAG. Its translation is CSVERQGYNE. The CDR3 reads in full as CSVERQGYNEQFF.

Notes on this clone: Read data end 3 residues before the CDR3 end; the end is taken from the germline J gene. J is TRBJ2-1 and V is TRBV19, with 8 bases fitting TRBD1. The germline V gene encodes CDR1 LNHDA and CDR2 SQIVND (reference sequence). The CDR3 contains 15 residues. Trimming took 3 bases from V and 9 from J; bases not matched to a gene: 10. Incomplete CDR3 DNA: TGTGCCAGTAGTATTGGTCCCAGGGGGCCGGCTGAG. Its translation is CASSIGPRGPAE. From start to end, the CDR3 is CASSIGPRGPAEQFF.

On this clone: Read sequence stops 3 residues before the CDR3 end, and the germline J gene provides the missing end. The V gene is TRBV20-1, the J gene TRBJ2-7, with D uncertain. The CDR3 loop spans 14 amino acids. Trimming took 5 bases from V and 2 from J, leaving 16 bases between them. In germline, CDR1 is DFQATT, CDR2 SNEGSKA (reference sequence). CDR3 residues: CSAQPTTNTYEQYF. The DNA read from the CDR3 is TGCAGTGCTCAACCAACGACAAATACCTACGAG.

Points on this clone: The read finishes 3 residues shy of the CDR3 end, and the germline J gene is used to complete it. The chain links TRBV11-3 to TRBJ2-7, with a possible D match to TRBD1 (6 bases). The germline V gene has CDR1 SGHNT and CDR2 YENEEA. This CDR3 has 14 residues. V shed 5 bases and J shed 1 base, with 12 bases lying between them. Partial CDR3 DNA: TGTGCCAGCAGCCCCCGGGACACATCCTACGAG. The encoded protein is CASSPRDTSYE. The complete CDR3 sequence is CASSPRDTSYEQYF.

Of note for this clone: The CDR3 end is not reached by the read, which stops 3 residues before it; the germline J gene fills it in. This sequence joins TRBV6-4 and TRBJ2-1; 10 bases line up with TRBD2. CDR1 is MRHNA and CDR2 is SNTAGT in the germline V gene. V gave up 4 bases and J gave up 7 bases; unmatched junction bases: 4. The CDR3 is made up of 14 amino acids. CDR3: CASSAGTSVNEQFF. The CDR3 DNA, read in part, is TGTGCCAGCAGTGCAGGGACTAGCGTGAATGAG.

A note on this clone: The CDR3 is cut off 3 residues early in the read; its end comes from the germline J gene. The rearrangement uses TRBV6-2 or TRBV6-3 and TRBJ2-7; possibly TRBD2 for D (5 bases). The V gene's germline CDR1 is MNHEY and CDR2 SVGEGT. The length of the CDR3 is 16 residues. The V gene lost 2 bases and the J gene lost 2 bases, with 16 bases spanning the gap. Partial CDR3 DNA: TGTGCCAGCAGTTACCCCCGAGGGTCGCCCCCCTACGAG. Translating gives CASSYPRGSPPYE. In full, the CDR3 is CASSYPRGSPPYEQYF.

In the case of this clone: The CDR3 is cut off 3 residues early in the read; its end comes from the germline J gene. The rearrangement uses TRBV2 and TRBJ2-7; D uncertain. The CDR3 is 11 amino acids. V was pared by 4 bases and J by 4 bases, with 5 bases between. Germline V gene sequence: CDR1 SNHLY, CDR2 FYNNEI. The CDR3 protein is CASSALYEQYF. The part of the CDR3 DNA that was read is TGTGCCAGCAGTGCTTTATACGAG.

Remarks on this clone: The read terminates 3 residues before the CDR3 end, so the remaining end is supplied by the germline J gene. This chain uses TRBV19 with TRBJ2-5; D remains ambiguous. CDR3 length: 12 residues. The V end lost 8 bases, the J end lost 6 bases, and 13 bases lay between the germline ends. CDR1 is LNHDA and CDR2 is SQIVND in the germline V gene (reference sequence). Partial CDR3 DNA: TGTGCCAGTCGAGCCTCTTCACAGACC. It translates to CASRASSQT. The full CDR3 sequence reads CASRASSQTQYF.

The CDR3 sequence is CASSHTGSTNEKLFF. Incomplete CDR3 DNA: TGCGCCAGCAGTCATACAGGATCAACTAATGAAAAA. The rearrangement links TRBV5-1 to TRBJ1-4; perhaps TRBD1 as D (5 bases). Read data end 3 residues before the CDR3 end; the end is taken from the germline J gene. Germline CDR1 is SGHRS and CDR2 is YFSETQ. This CDR3 region has 15 residues. V gave up 5 bases and J gave up 0 bases, with 11 bases separating them.

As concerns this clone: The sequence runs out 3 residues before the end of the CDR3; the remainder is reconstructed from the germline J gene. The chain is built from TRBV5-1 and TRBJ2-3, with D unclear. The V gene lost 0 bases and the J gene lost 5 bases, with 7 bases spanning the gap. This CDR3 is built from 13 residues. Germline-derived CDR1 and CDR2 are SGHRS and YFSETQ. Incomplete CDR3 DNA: TGCGCCAGCAGCTTGGGACTGCAAGATACG. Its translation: CASSLGLQDT. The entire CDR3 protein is CASSLGLQDTQYF. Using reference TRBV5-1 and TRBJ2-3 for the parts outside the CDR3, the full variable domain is KAGVTQTPRYLIKTRGQQVTLSCSPISGHRSVSWYQQTPGQGLQFLFEYFSETQRNKGNFPGRFSGRQFSNSRSEMNVSTLELGDSALYLCASSLGLQDTQYFGPGTRLTVL.

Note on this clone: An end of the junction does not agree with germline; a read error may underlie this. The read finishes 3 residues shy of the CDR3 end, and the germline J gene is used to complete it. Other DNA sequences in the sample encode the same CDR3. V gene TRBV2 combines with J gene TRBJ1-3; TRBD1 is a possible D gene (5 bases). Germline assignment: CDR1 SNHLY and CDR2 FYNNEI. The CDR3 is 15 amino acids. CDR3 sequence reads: CASSEAGLSGNTIYF. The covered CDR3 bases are TGTGCCAGCAGTGAAGCGGGGCTCTCTGGAAACACG.

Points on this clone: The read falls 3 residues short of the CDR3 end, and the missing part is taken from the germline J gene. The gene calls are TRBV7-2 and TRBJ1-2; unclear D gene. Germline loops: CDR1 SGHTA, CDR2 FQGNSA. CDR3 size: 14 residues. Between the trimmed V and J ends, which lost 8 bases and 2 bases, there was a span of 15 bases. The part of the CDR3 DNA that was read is TGTGCCAGCTCCGCCGAAGGGTTGAACTATGGC. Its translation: CASSAEGLNYG. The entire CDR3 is CASSAEGLNYGYTF.

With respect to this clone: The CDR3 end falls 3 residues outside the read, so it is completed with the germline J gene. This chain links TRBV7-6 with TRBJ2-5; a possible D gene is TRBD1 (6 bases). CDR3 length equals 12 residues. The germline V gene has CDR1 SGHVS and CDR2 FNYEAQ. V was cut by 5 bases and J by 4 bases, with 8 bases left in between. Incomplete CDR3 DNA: TGTGCCAGCAGCCCAGGGGCAGAGACC. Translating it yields CASSPGAET. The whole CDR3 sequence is CASSPGAETQYF.

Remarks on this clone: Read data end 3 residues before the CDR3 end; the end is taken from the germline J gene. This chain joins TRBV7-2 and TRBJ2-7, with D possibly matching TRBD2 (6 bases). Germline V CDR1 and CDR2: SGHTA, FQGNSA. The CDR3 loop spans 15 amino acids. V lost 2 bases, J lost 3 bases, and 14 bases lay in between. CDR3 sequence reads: CASSLFDMRDYEQYF. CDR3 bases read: TGTGCCAGCAGCTTATTCGATATGCGGGACTACGAG.